The 19 T cell receptor beta chains listed next were all sequenced from one sample in a study of blood T cell repertoires in COVID-19. Libraries were prepared by immunoSEQ multiplex PCR; TCRdb keeps only in-frame clonotypes and omits some of them. The sample has approximately 140,000 clones; roughly 76% are singletons. The material sequenced was peripheral blood. Receptor source: a man older than 75 with acute or convalescent COVID-19.

The V gene is TRBV20-1, the J gene TRBJ2-1, with 9 bases matching TRBD2. J gave up 5 bases and V 4 bases, and 9 bases lay outside the gene matches. Germline V CDR1 and CDR2: DFQATT, SNEGSKA (reference sequence). The CDR3 loop spans 15 amino acids. The CDR3 DNA reads as TGCAGTGCTACTGATAGCGGGAGCGCTCACAATGAGCAGTTCTTC. Residues: CSATDSGSAHNEQFF.

The V and J genes are TRBV7-2 and TRBJ2-7; perhaps TRBD2 as D (5 bases). The germline CDR1 and CDR2 sequences are SGHTA and FQGNSA. The CDR3 contains 13 residues. V dropped 1 base and J dropped 5 bases, with 9 bases sitting between them. The CDR3 DNA is TGTGCCAGCAGCTTAGTATCCGGGGACGAGCAGTACTTC. This gives the protein CASSLVSGDEQYF.

V usage is TRBV9 and J usage is TRBJ1-3, with D hard to call. Trimming left V 3 bases short and J 0 bases short, with 10 bases between. The CDR3 length is 15 residues. CDR1 is SGDLS and CDR2 is YYNGEE in the germline V gene. The CDR3 DNA sequence: TGTGCCAGCAGCGATAGAGGGAGCTCTGGAAACACCATATATTTT. Amino acid sequence: CASSDRGSSGNTIYF.

This clone was found once. The J gene is TRBJ2-4, the V gene TRBV19; 8 nucleotides agree with TRBD1. J lost 6 bases, V lost 4 bases, and 5 bases had no gene match. Germline CDR1 reads LNHDA; CDR2 reads SQIVND (reference sequence). This CDR3 contains 14 residues. The CDR3 nucleotides are TGTGCCAGTAGTACCGGACAGGGTGGAAACATTCAGTACTTC. This codes for CASSTGQGGNIQYF.

The chain combines TRBV4-2 with TRBJ1-4; 8 bases line up with TRBD1. The germline V gene has CDR1 LGHNA and CDR2 YNFKEQ. This CDR3 is 17 amino acids long. V was clipped by 5 bases and J by 8 bases; unmatched bases: 16. CDR3 nucleotides: TGTGCCAGCAGCGGACAGCCAGGCAGGGGGCTGGGAGAAAAACTGTTTTTT. It codes for CASSGQPGRGLGEKLFF.

J is TRBJ1-1 and V is TRBV28, with 7 bases aligning to TRBD1. The trim removed 7 bases at V and 1 base at J, leaving 9 bases unmatched. Germline CDR1 reads MDHEN; CDR2 reads SYDVKM. The CDR3 covers 15 residues. The CDR3 bases are TGTGCCAGCACCCCTCCGGGGGACAGGAACACTGAAGCTTTCTTT. Amino acid sequence: CASTPPGDRNTEAFF.

J is TRBJ2-2 and V is TRBV5-4; D remains unclear. Germline lookup yields CDR1 SGHNT and CDR2 YYREEE (reference sequence). This CDR3 spans 13 amino acids. V was pared by 4 bases and J by 6 bases, with 10 bases between. Here the CDR3 reads CASSLDPPGELFF. DNA for the CDR3: TGTGCCAGCAGCCTAGACCCTCCCGGGGAGCTGTTTTTT.

V usage is TRBV7-9 and J usage is TRBJ1-1; TRBD1 agrees at 8 bases. Unmatched junction bases numbered 5, after V lost 1 base and J lost 7 bases. Looked up from germline, CDR1 is SEHNR and CDR2 is FQNEAQ (reference sequence). The CDR3 has 14 amino acids. This chain's CDR3 is CASSLGIGTGEAFF. The CDR3 DNA reads TGTGCCAGCAGCTTAGGGATAGGGACAGGTGAAGCTTTCTTT.

The genes are TRBV4-2 and TRBJ2-5; 8 bases are a match to TRBD1. Germline V gives CDR1 LGHNA, CDR2 YNFKEQ. V shed 1 base, J shed 4 bases, and the junction held 5 bases outside the gene matches. The CDR3 extends over 15 amino acids. Here the CDR3 DNA reads TGTGCCAGCAGCCAAGGGGACAGGAGAGGAGAGACCCAGTACTTC. This gives the protein CASSQGDRRGETQYF.

In this sample, this clone turned up once. J is TRBJ1-1 and V is TRBV9; weak D call: TRBD1 (5 bases). Germline CDR1 and CDR2: SGDLS and YYNGEE. The CDR3 runs to 17 residues. Trimming took 4 bases from V and 2 from J, leaving 21 bases between them. Written as DNA, the CDR3 is TGTGCCAGCAGCCCCCTGCGTCCAGGGCAGATCAACACTGAAGCTTTCTTT. It yields the protein CASSPLRPGQINTEAFF.

The V call is TRBV7-3, the J call TRBJ2-2; a weak D match, TRBD1 (6 bases). Germline CDR1 SGHTA, CDR2 FQGTGA. The CDR3 consists of 16 residues. Trimming stripped 5 bases from V and 0 bases from J, with 13 bases between. CDR3 amino acids: CASSPTGNANTGELFF. The CDR3 region has the DNA TGTGCCAGCAGCCCTACAGGGAACGCGAACACCGGGGAGCTGTTTTTT.

This clone turned up a few times. V and J are TRBV15 and TRBJ1-5, with 9 bases lining up with TRBD1. This CDR3 spans 16 amino acids. J lost 4 bases, V lost 0 bases, and 4 bases had no gene match. CDR1 and CDR2 (germline): LNHNV, YYDKDF (reference sequence). The chain's CDR3 is CATSRETGGGNQPQHF. The DNA for the CDR3 is TGTGCCACCAGCAGAGAGACAGGGGGGGGGAATCAGCCCCAGCATTTT.

The rearrangement joins TRBV28 to TRBJ1-2; no clear D. The V and J ends lost 2 bases and 4 bases respectively, with 5 bases between them. There are 12 residues in the CDR3. Germline loops: CDR1 MDHEN, CDR2 SYDVKM. CDR3 DNA: TGTGCCAGCAGTTTAGGCTCCTATGGCTACACCTTC. It specifies CASSLGSYGYTF.

This rearrangement joins TRBV6-5 to TRBJ1-2, with D maybe TRBD1 (6 bases). The CDR3 runs to 15 residues. CDR1 and CDR2 (germline): MNHEY, SVGAGI. Trimming took off 1 base at V and 2 bases at J, with 11 bases between the two ends. The DNA of the CDR3 is TGTGCCAGCAGTTACTTAGGACAGAGGAACTATGGCTACACCTTC. Translated, it gives CASSYLGQRNYGYTF.

This rearrangement joins TRBV24-1 to TRBJ2-1; 9 bases align to TRBD1. The CDR3 consists of 17 residues. J gave up 7 bases and V 3 bases, and 12 bases lay outside the gene matches. CDR1 and CDR2 (germline): KGHDR, SFDVKD. In DNA, the CDR3 is TGTGCCACCAGTGATATCGGGACAGGGTTCCCAGCAAATGAGCAGTTCTTC. It codes for CATSDIGTGFPANEQFF.

CDR3 sequence reads: CATSDLLGRGYTF. The DNA for the CDR3 is TGTGCCACCAGTGATTTACTGGGGAGGGGCTACACCTTC. V and J are TRBV24-1 and TRBJ1-2; no reliable D call. Germline CDR1 and CDR2: KGHDR and SFDVKD. The V end lost 1 base, the J end lost 8 bases, and 10 bases lay between the germline ends. The CDR3 is made up of 13 amino acids.

In regard to this clone: Germline and junction disagree at one end, which may indicate a read error. The CDR3 reads CASSLEGAYTDTQYF. The CDR3, as DNA: TGCGCCAGCAGTTTGGAGGGAGCTTACACAGATACGCAGTATTTT. The rearrangement uses TRBV5-1 and TRBJ2-3; D possibly corresponds to TRBD2 (6 bases). This CDR3 has 15 amino acids. Germline V gives CDR1 SGHRS, CDR2 YFSETQ.

The chain employs TRBV27 and TRBJ1-4, with D maybe TRBD1 (5 bases). Germline lookup yields CDR1 MNHEY and CDR2 SMNVEV (reference sequence). Trimming left V 5 bases short and J 5 bases short, with 12 bases between. The CDR3 has 14 amino acids. The CDR3 reads CASSINRMNEKLFF. The CDR3, as DNA: TGTGCCAGCAGTATTAACAGGATGAATGAAAAACTGTTTTTT.

The rearrangement joins TRBV2 to TRBJ2-2; TRBD1 might be the D (6 bases). The CDR3 totals 16 residues. Trimming removed 6 bases from V and 2 bases from J, with 16 bases in between. The V gene's germline CDR1 is SNHLY and CDR2 FYNNEI. CDR3: CASRKLPGHNTGELFF. The CDR3 nucleotides are TGTGCCAGCAGAAAATTACCGGGACATAACACCGGGGAGCTGTTTTTT.